This is a list of T cell receptor beta chains from one sample in a study of post-analysis software for immune sequencing data. One entry per CDR3 protein, called by TCRdb with MiXCR from the PCR reads. The table has hundreds of thousands of distinct CDR3 sequences, approximately 53% seen once. The sequencing input was blood. The receptors come from a girl aged 5-17 years with multiple sclerosis. Both conserved end residues are part of each CDR3. A D gene is named only where the DNA matches it firmly. Some rows have no size entry. The others give once, few or many, or a class for an expanded clone.

d_gene: .
j_gene: TRBJ1-5
v_gene: TRBV12-3/TRBV12-4
abundance: .
CDR3nt: TGTGCCAGCAGGCCAGGGCGGTTTAGCAATCAGCCCCAGCATTTT
CDR3aa: CASRPGRFSNQPQHF

d_gene: TRBD2
j_gene: TRBJ2-5
v_gene: TRBV20-1
abundance: .
CDR3nt: TGCAGTGCAACTAGTCCGGGACTAGCCGACCAAGAGACCCAGTACTTC
CDR3aa: CSATSPGLADQETQYF

d_gene: .
j_gene: TRBJ2-3
v_gene: TRBV29-1
abundance: few
CDR3nt: TGCAGCGTTGCAACTACGCAGGTCACAGATACGCAGTATTTT
CDR3aa: CSVATTQVTDTQYF

d_gene: TRBD2
j_gene: TRBJ2-1
v_gene: TRBV20-1
abundance: .
CDR3nt: TGCAGTGCTAGAAATAGACTAGCAGATTACAATGAGCAGTTCTTC
CDR3aa: CSARNRLADYNEQFF

d_gene: TRBD1
j_gene: TRBJ2-3
v_gene: TRBV10-3
abundance: .
CDR3nt: TGTGCCATCAGTGAAGGGACAGCGCACACAGATACGCAGTATTTT
CDR3aa: CAISEGTAHTDTQYF

d_gene: .
j_gene: TRBJ2-4
v_gene: TRBV2
abundance: many
CDR3nt: TGTGCCAGCAAACGGCAGACGGAGAACATTCAGTACTTC
CDR3aa: CASKRQTENIQYF

d_gene: .
j_gene: TRBJ1-1
v_gene: TRBV10-2
abundance: .
CDR3nt: TGCGCCAGCAGTGTGTTAAGGTTCGCCACTGAAGCTTTCTTT
CDR3aa: CASSVLRFATEAFF

d_gene: TRBD1
j_gene: TRBJ2-1
v_gene: TRBV7-9
abundance: .
CDR3nt: TGTGCCAGCAGCTCTCCGGGACAGGGGGACAATGAGCAGTTCTTC
CDR3aa: CASSSPGQGDNEQFF

d_gene: TRBD1
j_gene: TRBJ1-1
v_gene: TRBV7-9
abundance: many
CDR3nt: TGTGCCAGCAGCGTACTACAGGGGGTGAACACTGAAGCTTTCTTT
CDR3aa: CASSVLQGVNTEAFF

d_gene: .
j_gene: TRBJ2-7
v_gene: TRBV14
abundance: .
CDR3nt: TGTGCCAGCAGCCCCCTGGGCGGACCCTACGAGCAGTACTTC
CDR3aa: CASSPLGGPYEQYF

d_gene: TRBD2
j_gene: TRBJ2-5
v_gene: TRBV7-9
abundance: .
CDR3nt: TGTGCCAGCAGCGTATCGGGGGCTAGCGGGATAGAGACCCAGTACTTC
CDR3aa: CASSVSGASGIETQYF

d_gene: .
j_gene: TRBJ1-1
v_gene: TRBV19
abundance: .
CDR3nt: TGTGCCAGTAGCCAGCGGACCCCAAGGGGCTACACTGAAGCTTTCTTT
CDR3aa: CASSQRTPRGYTEAFF

d_gene: .
j_gene: TRBJ2-3
v_gene: TRBV20-1
abundance: .
CDR3nt: TGCAGTGCTAGAGATCTGGGGACCCACACAGATACGCAGTATTTT
CDR3aa: CSARDLGTHTDTQYF

d_gene: .
j_gene: TRBJ2-5
v_gene: TRBV20-1
abundance: .
CDR3nt: TGCAGTGCTAGAGATAGCGAGTTCGGCGTCAGAAAGGTGGAGGAGACCCAGTACTTC
CDR3aa: CSARDSEFGVRKVEETQYF

d_gene: .
j_gene: TRBJ2-4
v_gene: TRBV7-2
abundance: .
CDR3nt: TGTGCCAGCAGCCCCCCTCGTCAGGGGATTGCCAAAAACATTCAGTACTTC
CDR3aa: CASSPPRQGIAKNIQYF

d_gene: .
j_gene: TRBJ1-2
v_gene: TRBV20-1
abundance: few
CDR3nt: TGCAGTGCTAGAGATCGCGGTCGCGGGGGAGGGGAATACGGCTACACCTTC
CDR3aa: CSARDRGRGGGEYGYTF

d_gene: TRBD2
j_gene: TRBJ2-1
v_gene: TRBV4-1
abundance: few
CDR3nt: TGCGCCAGCAGCCAAGAAGGTAGCGGGGGGGCCTATGAGCAGTTCTTC
CDR3aa: CASSQEGSGGAYEQFF

d_gene: .
j_gene: TRBJ1-2
v_gene: TRBV5-5
abundance: few
CDR3nt: TGTGCCAGCAGCTTGGAGGTAACGGGGATAGGCGGCTACACCTTC
CDR3aa: CASSLEVTGIGGYTF

d_gene: TRBD2
j_gene: TRBJ2-1
v_gene: TRBV7-3
abundance: .
CDR3nt: TGTGCCAGCAGCCTTCGGGCCCCGGCTAGCGGGGCCAATGAGCAGTTCTTC
CDR3aa: CASSLRAPASGANEQFF

d_gene: .
j_gene: TRBJ2-7
v_gene: TRBV3-1
abundance: .
CDR3nt: TGTGCCAGCAGCCAAGATTGGGGGCGCTCCTACGAGCAGTACTTC
CDR3aa: CASSQDWGRSYEQYF

d_gene: .
j_gene: TRBJ2-3
v_gene: TRBV7-3
abundance: .
CDR3nt: TGTGCCGGCAGCTTACTGGGGTCGAACAGGGCCACCAATACGCAGTATTTT
CDR3aa: CAGSLLGSNRATNTQYF

d_gene: TRBD2
j_gene: TRBJ2-3
v_gene: TRBV20-1
abundance: .
CDR3nt: TGCAGTGCTGAGGTCAGCGGGGGGAGCACAGATACGCAGTATTTT
CDR3aa: CSAEVSGGSTDTQYF

d_gene: TRBD2
j_gene: TRBJ2-7
v_gene: TRBV20-1
abundance: .
CDR3nt: TGCAGTGCATCGACTAGCGGGGGGGCGTACGAGCAGTACTTC
CDR3aa: CSASTSGGAYEQYF

d_gene: .
j_gene: TRBJ2-5
v_gene: TRBV3-1
abundance: .
CDR3nt: TGTGCCAGCAGCCAAGATAGGACGGTTCTGGAGCAGTACTTC
CDR3aa: CASSQDRTVLEQYF

d_gene: TRBD2
j_gene: TRBJ2-1
v_gene: TRBV20-1
abundance: few
CDR3nt: TGCAGTGCTAAAATCCCGAGGGGCGGGAGGAACAATGAGCAGTTCTTC
CDR3aa: CSAKIPRGGRNNEQFF

d_gene: .
j_gene: TRBJ1-5
v_gene: TRBV5-1
abundance: .
CDR3nt: TGCGCCAGCAGCTCCGAGCCAGGGGAGGATCAGCCCCAGCATTTT
CDR3aa: CASSSEPGEDQPQHF

d_gene: .
j_gene: TRBJ2-7
v_gene: TRBV21-1
abundance: .
CDR3nt: TGTGCCAGCAGCAGCTCCAAGGACAGGGGTTACGAGCAGTACTTC
CDR3aa: CASSSSKDRGYEQYF

d_gene: .
j_gene: TRBJ1-2
v_gene: TRBV18
abundance: .
CDR3nt: TGTGCCAGCTCACCGGAAGGGTATGGCTACACCTTC
CDR3aa: CASSPEGYGYTF

d_gene: TRBD1
j_gene: TRBJ1-4
v_gene: TRBV5-1
abundance: .
CDR3nt: TGCGCCAGCAGCCCGGACAGGGCAGGCGAAAAACTGTTTTTT
CDR3aa: CASSPDRAGEKLFF

d_gene: .
j_gene: TRBJ2-3
v_gene: TRBV2
abundance: .
CDR3nt: TGTGCCACGGGGCTAGGTCAGGACCCCGCAAGTACGCAGTATTTT
CDR3aa: CATGLGQDPASTQYF

d_gene: TRBD1
j_gene: TRBJ2-7
v_gene: TRBV6-5
abundance: .
CDR3nt: TGTGCCAGCAGTTACTCGATGGTTGGGACAGGGGGCCTTCTCGCTACCTACGAGCAGTACTTC
CDR3aa: CASSYSMVGTGGLLATYEQYF

d_gene: .
j_gene: TRBJ2-6
v_gene: TRBV7-2
abundance: few
CDR3nt: TGTGCCAGCAGCTTAGTGGGCGGCGGGCTTCTCTCTGGGGCCAACGTCCTGACTTTC
CDR3aa: CASSLVGGGLLSGANVLTF

d_gene: .
j_gene: TRBJ2-7
v_gene: TRBV18
abundance: once
CDR3nt: TGTGCCAGCTCACCACTTGTCAGCTCTTATCCCTACGAGCAGTACTTC
CDR3aa: CASSPLVSSYPYEQYF

d_gene: TRBD2
j_gene: TRBJ2-3
v_gene: TRBV5-8
abundance: .
CDR3nt: TGTGCCAGCAGCCTAGGGACTAGCGGGAGTCATACGCAGTATTTT
CDR3aa: CASSLGTSGSHTQYF

d_gene: .
j_gene: TRBJ2-5
v_gene: TRBV11-2
abundance: .
CDR3nt: TGTGCCAGCAGCTTAGTGGCTGGGTCGACGAAAGAGACCCAGTACTTC
CDR3aa: CASSLVAGSTKETQYF

d_gene: .
j_gene: TRBJ2-7
v_gene: TRBV10-1
abundance: .
CDR3nt: TGCGCCAGCAGTGATTTTGATCAGCAGCGCTACGAGCAGTACTTC
CDR3aa: CASSDFDQQRYEQYF

d_gene: .
j_gene: TRBJ2-7
v_gene: TRBV4-2
abundance: few
CDR3nt: TGTGCCAGCAGCCAAGGGGACTCGGCCTACGAGCAGTACTTC
CDR3aa: CASSQGDSAYEQYF

d_gene: TRBD1
j_gene: TRBJ2-5
v_gene: TRBV11-3
abundance: few
CDR3nt: TGTGCCAGCAGCTTGCGAGGGGGCAGCCAAGAGACCCAGTACTTC
CDR3aa: CASSLRGGSQETQYF

d_gene: .
j_gene: TRBJ2-7
v_gene: TRBV29-1
abundance: few
CDR3nt: TGCAGCGTTGAAGATAGTAGGCCAGGGAATAGGTACGAGCAGTACTTC
CDR3aa: CSVEDSRPGNRYEQYF

d_gene: .
j_gene: TRBJ2-7
v_gene: TRBV2
abundance: few
CDR3nt: TGTGCCAGCAGTAGGGCGGAATCCTACGAGCAGTACTTC
CDR3aa: CASSRAESYEQYF

d_gene: TRBD2
j_gene: TRBJ2-5
v_gene: TRBV10-3
abundance: .
CDR3nt: TGTGCCATCAGGGCGGGAGTTCAAGAGACCCAGTACTTC
CDR3aa: CAIRAGVQETQYF

d_gene: .
j_gene: TRBJ1-1
v_gene: TRBV6-5
abundance: .
CDR3nt: TGTGCCAGCAGTTACGCGACAAGGAATGAAGCTTTCTTT
CDR3aa: CASSYATRNEAFF

d_gene: TRBD1
j_gene: TRBJ1-2
v_gene: TRBV3-1
abundance: few
CDR3nt: TGTGCCAGCAGCCAAGTCGGGGACAGTGGACTCAATGGCTACACCTTC
CDR3aa: CASSQVGDSGLNGYTF